Given below is one TCR beta chain in context. This specimen belongs to a study of T cell responses to AZD1222 COVID-19 vaccine. Data came from immunoSEQ multiplex PCR; TCRdb stores just in-frame clones and leaves some out. The sample lists 120,000 or so clones; around 85% were seen once. V trimming: 2 bases; J trimming: 5 bases; junction bases outside the gene matches: 9. Germline V gene lookup returns CDR1 SGHRS and CDR2 YFSETQ. There are 15 residues in the CDR3. The V gene is TRBV5-1, the J gene TRBJ1-2, with 7 bases matching TRBD1. The input for sequencing was peripheral blood, taken on day 0 of AZD1222 vaccination. This sequence originates from an adult in good health. CDR3 residues: CASSLSKQGTYGYTF. The CDR3 nucleotides are TGCGCCAGCAGCTTATCAAAACAGGGGACATATGGCTACACCTTC.